The 25 T cell receptor beta chains presented below share a single source sample, sequenced in a study of blood T cell repertoires in COVID-19. Sequenced by immunoSEQ multiplex PCR; TCRdb stores in-frame clones only, minus some. The table shows 48,000 or so clones, with 85% to 90% occurring only once. Sequenced input: peripheral blood. The receptors derive from a woman over 75 with COVID-19, enrolled during active disease.

The genes are TRBV18 and TRBJ2-2; D is ambiguous. In germline, CDR1 is KGHSH, CDR2 LQKENI. Trimming removed 5 bases from V and 7 bases from J, with 11 bases in between. The CDR3 runs to 13 residues. The CDR3 reads CASSTTHLGELFF. CDR3 bases: TGTGCCAGCTCAACTACACACCTCGGGGAGCTGTTTTTT.

The chain employs TRBV28 and TRBJ1-5, with 8 positions matching TRBD1. This CDR3 has 15 amino acids. Germline assignment: CDR1 MDHEN and CDR2 SYDVKM. V shed 8 bases and J 2 bases; nucleotides not matched to a gene: 8. The CDR3 reads CASLLAGGRNQPQHF. Written as DNA, the CDR3 is TGTGCCAGCCTTTTGGCAGGGGGCCGCAATCAGCCCCAGCATTTT. Using reference TRBV28 and TRBJ1-5 for the parts outside the CDR3, the full variable domain is DVKVTQSSRYLVKRTGEKVFLECVQDMDHENMFWYRQDPGLGLRLIYFSYDVKMKEKGDIPEGYSVSREKKERFSLILESASTNQTSMYLCASLLAGGRNQPQHFGDGTRLSIL.

V and J are TRBV28 and TRBJ2-3, with TRBD2 matching over 9 bases. The junction had 7 bases not matched to a gene; V was cut back by 6 bases and J by 6 bases. The CDR3 covers 14 residues. Germline V gives CDR1 MDHEN, CDR2 SYDVKM. Written as DNA, the CDR3 is TGTGCCAGCAGCTTAGCGGGAGTAGCGGATACGCAGTATTTT. Its protein product is CASSLAGVADTQYF.

The chain joins TRBV6-6 to TRBJ1-1; D unresolved. V gave up 0 bases and J gave up 0 bases, with 8 bases separating them. CDR1 is MNHNY and CDR2 is SVGAGI in the germline V gene (reference sequence). CDR3 length: 15 amino acids. The CDR3 DNA is TGTGCCAGCAGTTACTCGGGCGAGATGAACACTGAAGCTTTCTTT. Protein: CASSYSGEMNTEAFF.

The gene calls are TRBV2 and TRBJ1-5; 9 bases align to TRBD1. In germline, CDR1 is SNHLY, CDR2 FYNNEI. V shed 6 bases, J shed 1 base, and the junction held 4 bases outside the gene matches. The CDR3 sequence is 15 residues long. The CDR3 sequence is CASRRDRESNQPQHF. The CDR3 coding sequence is TGTGCCAGCAGGAGGGACAGGGAGAGCAATCAGCCCCAGCATTTT. Looking up the rest from reference TRBV2 and TRBJ1-5 gives the full variable domain: EPEVTQTPSHQVTQMGQEVILRCVPISNHLYFYWYRQILGQKVEFLVSFYNNEISEKSEIFDDQFSVERPDGSNFTLKIRSTKLEDSAMYFCASRRDRESNQPQHFGDGTRLSIL.

This chain joins TRBV5-1 and TRBJ2-1, with 8 bases that match TRBD2. CDR1 SGHRS and CDR2 YFSETQ come from the germline V gene. J was trimmed by 4 bases and V by 4 bases; bases with no gene match: 4. The CDR3 is 14 amino acids. The CDR3 coding sequence is TGCGCCAGCAGCCGTAGCGGGGATTACAATGAGCAGTTCTTC. Protein product: CASSRSGDYNEQFF.

The V call is TRBV28, the J call TRBJ2-7; 9 bases line up with TRBD1. Per the germline V gene, CDR1 is MDHEN and CDR2 is SYDVKM. Losses at the gene ends were 5 bases for V and 6 bases for J; bases not matched to a gene: 11. CDR3 length: 15 amino acids. Here the CDR3 reads CASSPTGTGSREQYF. The CDR3 DNA reads TGTGCCAGCAGTCCCACCGGGACAGGGTCCCGCGAGCAGTACTTC.

The chain has TRBV13 and TRBJ2-2; 7 bases match TRBD1. Germline-derived CDR1 and CDR2 are PRHDT and FYEKMQ (reference sequence). There are 15 residues in the CDR3. J lost 5 bases, V lost 4 bases, and 7 bases had no gene match. The CDR3 DNA sequence: TGTGCCAGCAGCTCCCGGACAGGATCAACCGGGGAGCTGTTTTTT. Encoded protein: CASSSRTGSTGELFF.

This clone was observed once. The chain links TRBV4-1 to TRBJ2-3; D may be TRBD2 (6 bases). The CDR3 totals 18 residues. V was clipped by 0 bases and J by 2 bases, with 18 bases between them. The germline CDR1 and CDR2 sequences are MGHRA and YSYEKL. CDR3 loop: CASSQDDPIRGFTDTQYF. Written as DNA, the CDR3 is TGCGCCAGCAGCCAAGATGACCCCATCCGGGGGTTCACAGATACGCAGTATTTT.

The chain recombines TRBV4-1 with TRBJ2-5, with 9 bases lining up with TRBD1. Germline CDR1 reads MGHRA; CDR2 reads YSYEKL. Germline trimming cut 0 bases from V and 5 bases from J; bases unmatched to any gene: 4. The CDR3 is made up of 15 amino acids. The CDR3 DNA follows: TGCGCCAGCAGCCAAGAAGGGACAGGGATCGAGACCCAGTACTTC. Its protein product is CASSQEGTGIETQYF.

The CDR3: CASSPPGAPEQYF. CDR3 DNA: TGTGCCAGCTCACCACCTGGGGCTCCCGAGCAGTACTTC. This sequence joins TRBV18 and TRBJ2-7, with a possible D match to TRBD1 (5 bases). This CDR3 contains 13 residues. In germline, CDR1 is KGHSH, CDR2 LQKENI. Trimming took 0 bases from V and 6 from J, leaving 9 bases between them.

The rearrangement links TRBV2 to TRBJ1-1; D is unresolved. CDR3 size: 13 residues. Trimming took 3 bases from V and 1 from J, leaving 6 bases between them. The germline CDR1 and CDR2 sequences are SNHLY and FYNNEI. The CDR3 DNA sequence: TGTGCCAGCAGTGAGGGGAGGAACACTGAAGCTTTCTTT. Translating it yields CASSEGRNTEAFF. Using reference TRBV2 and TRBJ1-1 for the parts outside the CDR3, the full variable domain is EPEVTQTPSHQVTQMGQEVILRCVPISNHLYFYWYRQILGQKVEFLVSFYNNEISEKSEIFDDQFSVERPDGSNFTLKIRSTKLEDSAMYFCASSEGRNTEAFFGQGTRLTVV.

V usage is TRBV28 and J usage is TRBJ2-7; D is perhaps TRBD1 (5 bases). Germline values: CDR1 MDHEN, CDR2 SYDVKM. This CDR3 is 14 amino acids long. V was pared by 4 bases and J by 2 bases, with 12 bases between. CDR3 residues: CASSSVTVTYEQYF. For the CDR3, the DNA is TGTGCCAGCAGTTCCGTGACAGTTACCTACGAGCAGTACTTC.

The chain links TRBV28 to TRBJ1-3; TRBD1 matches at 8 bases. The V and J ends lost 7 bases and 6 bases, in that order; junction bases with no gene match: 17. Germline-derived CDR1 and CDR2 are MDHEN and SYDVKM. The CDR3 is 17 residues long. This CDR3 is CASNSVFQGAMVNTIYF. In DNA, the CDR3 is TGTGCCAGCAATTCCGTCTTTCAGGGGGCGATGGTAAACACCATATATTTT.

This chain uses TRBV2 with TRBJ1-4, with D uncertain. The V end lost 6 bases, the J end lost 3 bases, and 11 bases lay between the germline ends. In germline, CDR1 is SNHLY, CDR2 FYNNEI. The CDR3 sequence is 14 residues long. CDR3 sequence: CASSPQMSNEKLFF. For the CDR3, the DNA is TGTGCCAGCAGCCCACAGATGTCTAATGAAAAACTGTTTTTT.

The V and J genes are TRBV19 and TRBJ1-1; TRBD1 agrees at 8 bases. CDR3 length: 14 residues. Germline-derived CDR1 and CDR2 are LNHDA and SQIVND (reference sequence). V was pared by 3 bases and J by 1 base, with 1 base of the junction left unmatched. CDR3 coding DNA: TGTGCCAGTAGTATGGGGACAGGGAACACTGAAGCTTTCTTT. Translating gives CASSMGTGNTEAFF.

V gene TRBV6-2 or TRBV6-3 combines with J gene TRBJ2-3, with a weak D call TRBD1 (5 bases). CDR1 is MNHEY and CDR2 is SVGEGT in the germline V gene. With 5 bases removed from V and 0 bases from J, the gap between germline ends came to 15 bases. This CDR3 is built from 16 residues. CDR3 coding DNA: TGTGCCAGCAGTGGCTCAACAGGTGTGAGCACAGATACGCAGTATTTT. It codes for CASSGSTGVSTDTQYF.

A few counts support this clone. The rearrangement uses TRBV29-1 and TRBJ2-5; no definite D call. V was trimmed by 3 bases and J by 4 bases, leaving 9 bases between them. Germline V gives CDR1 SQVTM, CDR2 ANQGSEA. There are 12 residues in the CDR3. In nucleotides, the CDR3 is TGCAGCGTTGATTATATCGGAGAGACCCAGTACTTC. This gives the protein CSVDYIGETQYF.

The chain joins TRBV6-5 to TRBJ2-2; a weak D match, TRBD1 (6 bases). The V gene's germline CDR1 is MNHEY and CDR2 SVGAGI. The CDR3 runs 14 residues. Trimming took off 6 bases at V and 7 bases at J, with 15 bases between the two ends. The CDR3 spells CASSRKTRGGELFF. The DNA of the CDR3 is TGTGCCAGCAGCCGCAAAACCAGGGGCGGGGAGCTGTTTTTT.

The rearrangement joins TRBV28 to TRBJ2-1; D is undetermined. CDR3 length: 11 amino acids. V gave up 4 bases and J gave up 12 bases, with 10 bases separating them. The germline CDR1 and CDR2 sequences are MDHEN and SYDVKM. The CDR3 region is CASSSLSGQFF. CDR3 bases: TGTGCCAGCAGTTCCCTCTCGGGGCAGTTCTTC.

This clone has only a few counts. The rearrangement joins TRBV27 to TRBJ1-6; D not certain. The CDR3 contains 14 residues. Germline CDR1 MNHEY, CDR2 SMNVEV (reference sequence). Trimming shortened V by 3 bases and J by 7 bases, and 10 bases separated the two germline ends. CDR3 loop: CASSFEARNSPLHF. In DNA form, the CDR3 reads TGTGCCAGCAGTTTCGAGGCCCGGAATTCACCCCTCCACTTT.

CDR3: CASSQVSGYGDTEAFF. CDR3 in DNA: TGTGCCAGCAGCCAAGTATCGGGGTACGGGGACACTGAAGCTTTCTTT. J is TRBJ1-1 and V is TRBV14; no clear D gene. V lost 1 base and J 3 bases, leaving 15 bases between the germline ends. CDR3 length equals 16 residues. Germline assignment: CDR1 SGHDN and CDR2 FVKESK. Variable domain in full (rest from reference TRBV14 and TRBJ1-1): EAGVTQFPSHSVIEKGQTVTLRCDPISGHDNLYWYRRVMGKEIKFLLHFVKESKQDESGMPNNRFLAERTGGTYSTLKVQPAELEDSGVYFCASSQVSGYGDTEAFFGQGTRLTVV.

Here the CDR3 DNA reads TGTGCCAGCAAAGGACTAGCGGGGGGGCGGCTGTACGAGCAGTACTTC. Translated, it gives CASKGLAGGRLYEQYF. V gene TRBV27 combines with J gene TRBJ2-7; the match to TRBD2 covers 15 bases. The CDR3 extends over 16 amino acids. Trimming took 7 bases from V and 4 from J; bases not matched to a gene: 8. Germline V gene sequence: CDR1 MNHEY, CDR2 SMNVEV (reference sequence).

The chain couples TRBV30 to TRBJ1-1; 10 positions agree with TRBD1. This CDR3 is 14 amino acids long. Losses at the gene ends were 3 bases for V and 2 bases for J; bases not matched to a gene: 3. CDR1 is GTSNPN, CDR2 SVGIG, per germline (reference sequence). The CDR3: CAWSRTGGNTEAFF. CDR3 nucleotide sequence: TGTGCCTGGAGCCGGACAGGGGGAAACACTGAAGCTTTCTTT.

V and J are TRBV4-2 and TRBJ2-1, with D perhaps TRBD2 (5 bases). The V gene's germline CDR1 is LGHNA and CDR2 YNFKEQ. The V end was cut by 1 base, the J end by 8 bases, with 9 bases between. This CDR3 has 13 residues. The CDR3 spells CASSQGTSHEQFF. CDR3 nucleotides: TGTGCCAGCAGCCAAGGCACTAGTCATGAGCAGTTCTTC.